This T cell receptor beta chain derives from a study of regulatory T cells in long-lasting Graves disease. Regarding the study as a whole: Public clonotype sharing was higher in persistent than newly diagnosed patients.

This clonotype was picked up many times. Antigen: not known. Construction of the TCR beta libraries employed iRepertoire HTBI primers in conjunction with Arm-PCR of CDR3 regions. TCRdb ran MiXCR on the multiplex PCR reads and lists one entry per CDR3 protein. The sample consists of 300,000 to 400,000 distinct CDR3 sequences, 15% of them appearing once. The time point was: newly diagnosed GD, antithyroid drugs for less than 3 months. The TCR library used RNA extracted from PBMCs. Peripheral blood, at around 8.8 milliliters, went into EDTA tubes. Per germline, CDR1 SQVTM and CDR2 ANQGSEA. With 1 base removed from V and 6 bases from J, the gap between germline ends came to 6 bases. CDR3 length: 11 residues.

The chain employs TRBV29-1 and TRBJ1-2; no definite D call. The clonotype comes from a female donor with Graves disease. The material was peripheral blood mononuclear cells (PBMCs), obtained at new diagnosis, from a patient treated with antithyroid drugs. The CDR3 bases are TGCAGCGTTGAAGCACGGAATGGCTACACCTTC. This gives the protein CSVEARNGYTF.